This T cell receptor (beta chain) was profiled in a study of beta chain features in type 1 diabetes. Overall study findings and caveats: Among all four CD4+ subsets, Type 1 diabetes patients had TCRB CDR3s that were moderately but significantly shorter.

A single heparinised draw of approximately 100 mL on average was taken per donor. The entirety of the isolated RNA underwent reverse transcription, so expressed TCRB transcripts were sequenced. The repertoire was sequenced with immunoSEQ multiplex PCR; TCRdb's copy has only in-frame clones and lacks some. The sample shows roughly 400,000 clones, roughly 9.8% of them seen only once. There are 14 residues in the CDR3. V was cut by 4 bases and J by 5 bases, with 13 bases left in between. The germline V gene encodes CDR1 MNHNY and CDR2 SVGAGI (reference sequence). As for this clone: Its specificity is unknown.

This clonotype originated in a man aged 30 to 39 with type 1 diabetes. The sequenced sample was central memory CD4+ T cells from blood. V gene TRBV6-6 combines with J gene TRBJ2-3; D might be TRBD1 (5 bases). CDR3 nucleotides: TGTGCCAGCAGTTCTATAGGGGATATAGATACGCAGTATTTT. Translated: CASSSIGDIDTQYF.